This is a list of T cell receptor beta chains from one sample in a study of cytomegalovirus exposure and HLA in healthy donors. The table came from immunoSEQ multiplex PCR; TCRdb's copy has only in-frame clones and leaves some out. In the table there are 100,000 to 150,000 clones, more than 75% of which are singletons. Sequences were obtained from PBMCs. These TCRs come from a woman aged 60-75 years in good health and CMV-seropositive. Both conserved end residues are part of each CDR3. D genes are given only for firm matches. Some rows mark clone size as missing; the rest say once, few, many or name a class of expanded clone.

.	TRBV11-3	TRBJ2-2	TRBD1	CASSRGPNTGELFF	TGTGCCAGCAGCAGGGGGCCGAACACCGGGGAGCTGTTTTTT
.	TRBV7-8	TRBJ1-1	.	CASLNGRAGESEAFF	TGTGCCAGCTTAAATGGCCGGGCAGGGGAGTCTGAAGCTTTCTTT
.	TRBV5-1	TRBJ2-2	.	CASSLGQDNTGELFF	TGCGCCAGCAGCTTGGGACAGGATAACACCGGGGAGCTGTTTTTT
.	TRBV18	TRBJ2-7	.	CASSPPGQGFYEQYF	TGTGCCAGCTCACCACCAGGCCAGGGCTTCTACGAGCAGTACTTC
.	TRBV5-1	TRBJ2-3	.	CASSPYLAQDTQYF	TGCGCCAGCAGCCCTTATCTAGCGCAAGATACGCAGTATTTT
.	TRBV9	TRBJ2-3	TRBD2	CASSVVSSGSTDTQYF	TGTGCCAGCAGCGTAGTATCTAGCGGGAGCACAGATACGCAGTATTTT
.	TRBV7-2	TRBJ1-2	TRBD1	CASSLEGTAFYGYTF	TGTGCCAGCAGCTTAGAGGGGACAGCCTTCTATGGCTACACCTTC
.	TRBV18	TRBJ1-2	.	CASSPSGTETNYGYTF	TGTGCCAGCTCACCAAGCGGGACCGAGACTAACTATGGCTACACCTTC
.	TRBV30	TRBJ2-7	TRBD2	CAWRASGTWEQYF	TGTGCCTGGAGGGCTAGCGGGACGTGGGAGCAGTACTTC
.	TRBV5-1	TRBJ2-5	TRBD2	CASRLSGGAETQYF	TGCGCCAGCAGACTTAGCGGGGGGGCCGAGACCCAGTACTTC
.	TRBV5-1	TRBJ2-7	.	CASSSTGWGPSEQYF	TGCGCCAGCAGTTCAACGGGGTGGGGGCCGTCCGAGCAGTACTTC
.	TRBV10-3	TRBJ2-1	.	CAISDASWVEQFF	TGTGCCATCAGTGACGCTAGTTGGGTTGAGCAGTTCTTC
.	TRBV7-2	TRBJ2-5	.	CASSQGQGSVQETQYF	TGTGCCAGCAGCCAAGGTCAGGGGTCGGTACAAGAGACCCAGTACTTC
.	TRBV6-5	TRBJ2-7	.	CASSYGGTGSYEQYF	TGTGCCAGCAGTTACGGGGGGACCGGCTCCTACGAGCAGTACTTC
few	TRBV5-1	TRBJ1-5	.	CASSLSRGEGGNQPQHF	TGCGCCAGCAGCCTTAGTCGAGGGGAGGGGGGCAATCAGCCCCAGCATTTT
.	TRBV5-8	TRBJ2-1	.	CASSLTVSARGNEQFF	TGTGCCAGCAGCTTAACGGTGTCCGCCCGGGGCAATGAGCAGTTCTTC
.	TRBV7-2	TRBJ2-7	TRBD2	CASSSGLVGEQYF	TGTGCCAGCAGCTCGGGACTAGTGGGCGAGCAGTACTTC
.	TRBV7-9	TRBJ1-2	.	CASSSVSGYGYTF	TGTGCCAGCAGCTCGGTTTCGGGGTACGGCTACACCTTC
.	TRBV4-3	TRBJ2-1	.	CASSQDAEGDNEQFF	TGCGCCAGCAGCCAAGATGCGGAAGGGGATAATGAGCAGTTCTTC
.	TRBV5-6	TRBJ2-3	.	CASSLGGHHTDTQYF	TGTGCCAGCAGCTTAGGGGGACACCACACAGATACGCAGTATTTT
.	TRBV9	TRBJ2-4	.	CASSELPGNIQYF	TGTGCCAGCAGCGAGCTCCCAGGAAACATTCAGTACTTC
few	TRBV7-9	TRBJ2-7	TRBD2	CASSFPALAGSYEQYF	TGTGCCAGCAGCTTCCCCGCACTAGCGGGGAGCTACGAGCAGTACTTC
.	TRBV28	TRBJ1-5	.	CASSPSGGPGASPQHF	TGTGCCAGCAGTCCTTCGGGGGGTCCGGGGGCCTCGCCCCAGCATTTT
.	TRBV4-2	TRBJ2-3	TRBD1	CASSQERQGYTDTQYF	TGTGCCAGCAGCCAAGAGAGACAGGGATACACAGATACGCAGTATTTT
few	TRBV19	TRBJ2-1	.	CASSSESLGQFF	TGTGCCAGTAGCTCGGAGTCCCTAGGGCAGTTCTTC
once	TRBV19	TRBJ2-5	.	CASRRVGGETQYF	TGTGCCAGCCGAAGGGTTGGCGGGGAGACCCAGTACTTC
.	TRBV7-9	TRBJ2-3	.	CASRWGEDTQYF	TGTGCCAGCAGGTGGGGGGAGGATACGCAGTATTTT
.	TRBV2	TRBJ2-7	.	CASSGGSLSYEQYF	TGTGCCAGCAGTGGGGGCTCGTTATCCTACGAGCAGTACTTC
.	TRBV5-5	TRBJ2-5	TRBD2	CASRPMGGSGETQYF	TGTGCCAGCAGACCCATGGGCGGGAGCGGGGAGACCCAGTACTTC
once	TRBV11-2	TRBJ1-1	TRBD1	CASSFGVQGASMNTEAFF	TGTGCCAGCAGCTTTGGGGTGCAGGGGGCTTCCATGAACACTGAAGCTTTCTTT
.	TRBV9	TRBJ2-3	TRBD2	CASSVGGGGADTQYF	TGTGCCAGCAGCGTGGGCGGGGGAGGGGCAGATACGCAGTATTTT
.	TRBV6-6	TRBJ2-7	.	CASSRHGGDYEQYF	TGTGCCAGCAGTCGACACGGGGGAGACTACGAGCAGTACTTC
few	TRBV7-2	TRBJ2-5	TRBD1	CASSPLYRGETQYF	TGTGCCAGCAGCCCGCTCTACAGGGGGGAGACCCAGTACTTC
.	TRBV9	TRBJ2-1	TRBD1	CASSPTTGGDEQFF	TGTGCCAGCAGCCCCACCACAGGGGGCGATGAGCAGTTCTTC
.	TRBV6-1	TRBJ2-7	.	CASSEARVNRDTYEQYF	TGTGCCAGCAGTGAAGCACGGGTAAACCGGGACACCTACGAGCAGTACTTC
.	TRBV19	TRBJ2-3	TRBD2	CASSARTSGRADTQYF	TGTGCCAGTAGTGCCCGGACTAGCGGGAGAGCAGATACGCAGTATTTT
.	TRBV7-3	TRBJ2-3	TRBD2	CASSPLAGSVDTQYF	TGTGCCAGCAGCCCTTTAGCGGGATCGGTAGATACGCAGTATTTT
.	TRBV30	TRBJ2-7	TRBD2	CAWSVGGEQYF	TGTGCCTGGAGTGTGGGGGGGGAGCAGTACTTC
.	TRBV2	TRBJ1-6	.	CASTAQGTYNSPLHF	TGTGCCAGCACGGCACAGGGCACCTATAATTCACCCCTCCACTTT
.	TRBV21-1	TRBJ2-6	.	CASSPRGVEDRGSNVLTF	TGTGCCAGCAGCCCCCGGGGAGTGGAGGACAGGGGGTCCAACGTCCTGACTTTC
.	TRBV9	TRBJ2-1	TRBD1	CASSVGQVKDNEQFF	TGTGCCAGCAGCGTGGGACAGGTAAAGGACAATGAGCAGTTCTTC
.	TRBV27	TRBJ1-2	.	CASSSRAQEGYTF	TGTGCCAGCAGTTCGAGGGCCCAGGAGGGCTACACCTTC
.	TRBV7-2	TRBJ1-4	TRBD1	CASSLRQGHNEKLFF	TGTGCCAGCAGTTTGAGACAGGGGCATAATGAAAAACTGTTTTTT
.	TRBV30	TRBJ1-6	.	CAWSGQAAPLHF	TGTGCCTGGAGTGGACAGGCTGCACCCCTCCACTTT
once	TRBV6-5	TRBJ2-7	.	CARAKQGCEQYF	TGTGCCAGAGCCAAACAGGGTTGCGAGCAGTACTTC
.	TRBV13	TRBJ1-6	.	CASSLSGINSPLHF	TGTGCCAGCAGCTTAAGCGGAATTAATTCACCCCTCCACTTT
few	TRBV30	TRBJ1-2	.	CAWSTGNYGYTF	TGTGCCTGGAGTACAGGGAACTATGGCTACACCTTC
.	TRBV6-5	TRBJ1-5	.	CASSYSYADQPQHF	TGTGCCAGCAGTTACTCGTACGCGGATCAGCCCCAGCATTTT
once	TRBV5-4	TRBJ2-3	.	CASSSGGGTDTQYF	TGTGCCAGCAGCTCCGGTGGAGGCACAGATACGCAGTATTTT
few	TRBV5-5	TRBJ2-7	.	CASSLNRAPYEQYF	TGTGCCAGCAGCTTGAACAGGGCTCCCTACGAGCAGTACTTC
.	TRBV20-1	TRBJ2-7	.	CSARNRYEQYF	TGCAGTGCCAGGAACAGGTACGAGCAGTACTTC
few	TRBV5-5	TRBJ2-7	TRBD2	CASSLDLAGSYEQYF	TGTGCCAGCAGCTTGGATCTAGCGGGAAGTTACGAGCAGTACTTC
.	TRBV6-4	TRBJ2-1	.	CASSDQVYNEQFF	TGTGCCAGCAGTGACCAGGTCTACAATGAGCAGTTCTTC